This is a list of T cell receptor beta chains from one sample in a study of T cells in Graves' hyperthyroidism and ophthalmopathy. MiXCR was run by TCRdb on the multiplex PCR reads, yielding one entry per CDR3 protein. The table includes roughly 420,000 distinct CDR3 sequences, about 15% detected once. Material: blood. These receptors came from a young woman with Graves' hyperthyroidism. Both conserved end residues are part of each CDR3. Fields, in order: D gene, V gene, J gene, clone size, CDR3 protein, CDR3 DNA. D genes are given only for firm matches. Rows give clone size only sometimes, using once, few, many, or a class for an expanded clone.

D: .; V: TRBV30; J: TRBJ1-5; size: many; CDR3: CAWSRYSNQPQHF; DNA: TGTGCCTGGAGCAGGTATAGCAATCAGCCCCAGCATTTT
D: .; V: TRBV29-1; J: TRBJ2-5; size: few; CDR3: CSVGRAVGTQYF; DNA: TGCAGCGTTGGGAGGGCCGTGGGGACCCAGTACTTC
D: .; V: TRBV10-3; J: TRBJ1-5; size: many; CDR3: CAISGSGQLNQPQHF; DNA: TGTGCCATCAGTGGGTCAGGCCAGCTCAATCAGCCCCAGCATTTT
D: .; V: TRBV7-3; J: TRBJ2-3; size: many; CDR3: CASSLHGTYGDTQYF; DNA: TGTGCCAGCAGCTTACATGGGACCTACGGAGATACGCAGTATTTT
D: .; V: TRBV3-1; J: TRBJ1-6; size: .; CDR3: CASSRGGSYNSPLHF; DNA: TGTGCCAGCAGCCGAGGGGGATCCTATAATTCACCCCTCCACTTT
D: .; V: TRBV27; J: TRBJ1-1; size: many; CDR3: CASMQAAMNTEAFF; DNA: TGTGCCAGCATGCAAGCCGCCATGAACACTGAAGCTTTCTTT
D: TRBD1; V: TRBV6-1; J: TRBJ2-3; size: many; CDR3: CASRRTGGADTQYF; DNA: TGTGCCAGCAGGAGGACAGGGGGCGCAGATACGCAGTATTTT
D: .; V: TRBV12-3/TRBV12-4; J: TRBJ1-5; size: many; CDR3: CASSLRQTYQPQHF; DNA: TGTGCCAGCAGTTTAAGGCAGACTTATCAGCCCCAGCATTTT
D: .; V: TRBV6-2/TRBV6-3; J: TRBJ2-3; size: once; CDR3: CASSARGTLLTDTQYF; DNA: TGTGCCAGCAGTGCAAGGGGTACCTTACTCACAGATACGCAGTATTTT
D: .; V: TRBV2; J: TRBJ2-2; size: many; CDR3: CASMSRGYPGELFF; DNA: TGTGCCAGCATGAGCCGGGGATATCCCGGGGAGCTGTTTTTT
D: .; V: TRBV24-1; J: TRBJ2-1; size: few; CDR3: CATSDLPIPGNEQFF; DNA: TGTGCCACCAGTGATTTGCCTATCCCTGGAAATGAGCAGTTCTTC
D: .; V: TRBV7-9; J: TRBJ2-7; size: once; CDR3: CASSQEYRAEQYF; DNA: TGTGCCAGCAGTCAAGAGTATAGGGCGGAGCAGTACTTC
D: .; V: TRBV12-3/TRBV12-4; J: TRBJ2-5; size: .; CDR3: CASTAGRGQETQYF; DNA: TGTGCCAGCACCGCCGGCAGGGGACAAGAGACCCAGTACTTC
D: .; V: TRBV7-9; J: TRBJ1-1; size: many; CDR3: CASSLPLENTEAFF; DNA: TGTGCCAGCAGCCTGCCGCTGGAGAACACTGAAGCTTTCTTT
D: .; V: TRBV12-3/TRBV12-4; J: TRBJ2-7; size: many; CDR3: CASSLADTYEQYF; DNA: TGTGCCAGCAGTTTGGCGGATACCTACGAGCAGTACTTC
D: TRBD1; V: TRBV5-1; J: TRBJ2-7; size: many; CDR3: CASSGGQGAYHEQYF; DNA: TGCGCCAGCAGCGGGGGACAGGGGGCCTACCACGAGCAGTACTTC
D: .; V: TRBV2; J: TRBJ2-1; size: many; CDR3: CASRTGLASPNEQFF; DNA: TGTGCCAGCAGGACTGGCTTAGCGTCACCCAATGAGCAGTTCTTC